The clone carrying this TCR beta chain turned up a few times. What it binds is unknown. This CDR3 is 16 amino acids long. The germline gives CDR1 LGHNA, CDR2 YSLEER. The ends were cut back, 0 bases at V and 5 bases at J, with 16 bases in the middle. The data derive from a study of T cell repertoires in cytomegalovirus infection. As for the study in general: Peptides in the study included HLA-C-restricted and HLA-B-restricted CMV epitopes. It was the public TCR beta signatures that indicated both CMV infection and matching HLA type. Notes on the study in general: Dominating the ex vivo response were HLA-C-restricted CMV-specific TCR beta clonotypes. Summed frequency of shared TCR beta families picked out CMV carriers who also had the relevant HLA.

One entry per CDR3 protein, called by TCRdb with MiXCR from the reads. There are approximately 730,000 distinct CDR3 sequences in the sample; 25% to 35% occur only once, and around 14% lies in the top ten. Source: cultured CD8+ T cells from PBMCs, taken from culture after CMV antigen stimulation. This TCR was recovered from a human donor in good health (CMV status not recorded). Some clones in this sample may be carry-over from other donors' samples. The J gene is TRBJ1-2, the V gene TRBV4-3; D not resolved. This CDR3 is CASSQDRIQTGYGYTF. In nucleotides, the CDR3 is TGCGCCAGCAGCCAAGATCGGATCCAAACCGGGTATGGCTACACCTTC.